This is a list of T cell receptor beta chains from one sample in a study of shared clonotypes between healthy human individuals. Profiled with immunoSEQ multiplex PCR; TCRdb holds only in-frame clones, not every one. The top ten clones hold 0.36% of a sample with 2 million to 3 million clones, approximately 94% of them seen once. The sequenced material came from naive CD4+ T cells from PBMCs. The receptors shown here come from a man younger than 30 in good health. Some clones in this sample may be carry-over from other donors' samples. CDR3s include the opening cysteine and the closing phenylalanine or tryptophan. D genes are given only for firm matches. Some rows mark clone size as missing; the rest say once, few, many or name a class of expanded clone.

j_call clone_size d_call v_call cdr3_length cdr3_nt cdr3_aa
TRBJ2-2 . . TRBV7-2 19 TGTGCCAGCAGCTTAGCCGCGACTAGGGTTGGTAAGAGCACCGGGGAGCTGTTTTTT CASSLAATRVGKSTGELFF
TRBJ1-5 once TRBD1 TRBV28 17 TGTGCCAGCAGGGGGACAGTAGCCGTGGGGGTCAATCAGCCCCAGCATTTT CASRGTVAVGVNQPQHF
TRBJ1-2 . . TRBV5-1 15 TGCGCCAGCAGCTTGGGCGGACAGACGAACTATGGCTACACCTTC CASSLGGQTNYGYTF
TRBJ2-1 . TRBD1 TRBV23-1 17 TGCGCCAGCAGTCCCGAACCACGGACAGGGGGTACCAATGAGCAGTTCTTC CASSPEPRTGGTNEQFF
TRBJ1-6 once TRBD1 TRBV5-4 14 TGTGCCAGCAGCCTTGACAGGGGTAATTCACCCCTCCACTTT CASSLDRGNSPLHF
TRBJ2-7 . . TRBV7-9 11 TGTGCCAGCAGCTTTGGAGACGAGCAGTACTTC CASSFGDEQYF
TRBJ1-1 . . TRBV11-2 15 TGTGCCAGCAGCCATGGGGCAGGGACGGGCCCTGAAGCTTTCTTT CASSHGAGTGPEAFF
TRBJ2-1 . TRBD1 TRBV9 15 TGTGCCAGCAGCCCAAGACAGGGGGGAGGCCATGAGCAGTTCTTC CASSPRQGGGHEQFF
TRBJ1-1 few . TRBV5-1 17 TGCGCCAGCAGCTTGTCTCCCGGACATAAAATGAACACTGAAGCTTTCTTT CASSLSPGHKMNTEAFF
TRBJ2-1 . TRBD2 TRBV7-3 12 TGTGCCAGCAGCGCGGGAGATTATGAGCAGTTCTTC CASSAGDYEQFF
TRBJ1-5 . . TRBV4-1 14 TGCGCCAGCAGCCGCGGACGGGTCAATCAGCCCCAGCATTTT CASSRGRVNQPQHF
TRBJ1-4 . . TRBV28 14 TGTGCCAGCAGTCTGACAGTGACGGTAGAAAAACTGTTTTTT CASSLTVTVEKLFF
TRBJ1-1 . . TRBV10-3 13 TGTGCCATACGACAGCTCATGAACACTGAAGCTTTCTTT CAIRQLMNTEAFF
TRBJ2-1 . TRBD1 TRBV5-1 17 TGCGCCAGCAGCTGGGGAAGACCGGGACAGGAGTACAATGAGCAGTTCTTC CASSWGRPGQEYNEQFF
TRBJ2-3 . . TRBV28 16 TGTGCCAGCAGCTCCCGTACAGGCGATCACACAGATACGCAGTATTTT CASSSRTGDHTDTQYF
TRBJ2-1 . TRBD2 TRBV7-2 19 TGTGCCAGCAGCCGGAGGGGGACTAGCGCCTCGGGCTCCTACAATGAGCAGTTCTTC CASSRRGTSASGSYNEQFF
TRBJ2-6 . . TRBV28 15 TGTGCCAGCACCATGATTGGGGCCGGGGCCAACGTCCTGACTTTC CASTMIGAGANVLTF
TRBJ1-5 . . TRBV28 16 TGTGCCAGCAGCCGGACCGGGCGGGGGGACAATCAGCCCCAGCATTTT CASSRTGRGDNQPQHF